The entry below describes one T cell receptor beta chain. Its target antigen remains unknown. No base qualities exist here, and no much larger clone lies one base off it. The data are from a study of immune evolution from preneoplasia to lung adenocarcinoma (dated by TCRdb to the early 2020s). About the investigation overall: HLA loss of heterozygosity was found in around 7% of AIS, around 15% of MIA and roughly 33% of ADC lesions, and in no AAH lesions. Immune contexture across lung adenocarcinoma precursors and invasive adenocarcinoma was profiled using immune gene expression, TCR sequencing and multiplex immunofluorescence. The overall cohort comprised 40 to 55 patients with pulmonary nodules who underwent surgical resection. Resected precursor lesions (AAH, AIS, MIA) and invasive adenocarcinomas were compared with paired morphologically normal lung tissue. POLYSOLVER was used to infer class I HLA alleles from exome data, and LOHHLA was used to detect allele-specific HLA loss. Whole exome sequencing and methylation data from the same cohort of nodules were integrated with the immune data. A total of more than 40 patients contributed TCR sequencing data. Sample size was based on specimen availability rather than a prior power calculation. According to the study, some 97 samples were used for TCR sequencing. Broader findings and caveats from the paper: Normal lung showed the highest clonality, whereas later-stage lesions appeared to have higher T cell density and diversity but lower clonality. Compared with EGFR-mutant or double wild-type lesions, KRAS-mutant nodules had the highest T cell clonality. All patients were from Japan and China, so applicability to Western populations was uncertain. Normal lung had the highest top T cell clone frequencies, which appeared to decline progressively from AAH through AIS, MIA and invasive adenocarcinoma. The findings reflected association rather than direct causation, and larger cohorts with long-term follow-up and longitudinal biopsies were considered necessary.

V loses 2 bases, J loses 6 bases, and the germline ends lie 4 bases apart. CDR1 is given as MNHEY and CDR2 as SVGAGI, both from the germline V gene. The CDR3 contains 11 residues, cysteine and phenylalanine counted. This entry keeps only the CDR3 DNA: 33 bases, framed from base 1. The immunoSEQ hsTCRbeta Kit was used to sequence TCR beta CDR3 regions from DNA. As for how the authors treated the data: The ImmunoSEQ Analyzer was used to analyse the TCR sequencing data. T cell clonality was defined as 1 minus Pielou's evenness computed on productive rearrangements. The inverse Simpson index, applied to productive templates, was used to measure T cell diversity. T cell density was defined as TCR beta template counts normalized to usable DNA, with usable DNA estimated by amplification and sequencing of housekeeping genes. TCR metrics were compared across histologic stages using two-sided Kruskal-Wallis tests. TCRdb stores this immuneACCESS table with in-frame sequences only. Part of the clones is absent; in the studies checked, under half of the shortfall reflects unresolved V genes, and no reason is known for the rest. Clonal size and the V and J genes are those of that table, whereas D and trimming came from the DNA. The table for this sample lists about 9,000 clones; roughly 85% of them were counted only once. In total, the top ten clones hold more than 5% of the sample.

Between 2014 and 2017, the patients underwent resection in either Japan or China. The histologic diagnosis of each case was independently confirmed on H&E slides by two lung cancer pathologists. For nucleic acid extraction, premalignant or tumor cells were enriched by macro-dissection following pathologic assessment. FFPE tissue was used for DNA isolation with the AllPrep DNA/RNA FFPE Kit. This chain is built from TRBV6-5 and TRBJ1-1, with the D gene uncertain. The sample comprised FFPE minimally invasive lung adenocarcinoma tissue. Taken with the paper, the label for cell subset or site translates to: micro-invasive lung adenocarcinoma (MIA). The receptor was derived from a person aged 70 to 85 with lung adenocarcinoma. The DNA reads TGTGCCAGCAGTTACGGGTCTGAAGCTTTCTTT. The resulting protein is CASSYGSEAFF.